This paragraph reports one T cell receptor beta chain. Which antigen it targets is not known. One base away there is no much larger clone; base qualities are not given. The cohort was made up of approximately 670 healthy bone marrow donors. All cohort members were sampled while nominally healthy, although unrecorded immune exposures were likely present. The donor tested CMV seronegative, placing the donor among the roughly 340 seronegative members of the cohort. Every donor gave a peripheral blood sample, and the peripheral blood mononuclear cells from that sample were used for TCR beta sequencing. The Qiagen DNeasy Blood Extraction Kit was used to extract genomic DNA from the blood cell samples. The entry originates in a study of cytomegalovirus exposure and HLA in healthy donors listed by TCRdb under 2017. In terms of the full investigation: According to an earlier analysis of 587 of the donors, some 170 million T cells yielded 117 million unique TCR beta sequences and approximately 300 Gb of sequence data. An early release that covered about 640 HLA-typed donors contained approximately 300 gigabases of sequencing data and tens of millions of unique TCR sequences. Among the roughly 390 genotyped donors, around 81% belonged to the genetic ancestry cluster associated with self-reported Caucasian donors. The study was designed to test whether signatures of past pathogen exposure could be identified by cataloging public T cell receptors. The T cell repertoires of several hundred subjects were profiled by immunosequencing and related to cytomegalovirus serostatus. Besides the first cohort of 666 subjects, a separate validation cohort made up of about 120 different subjects was used. The study combined high-throughput TCR immunosequencing, statistical association of individual TCRs with disease status, and machine learning to predict cytomegalovirus infection status. A later analysis re-analyzed previously published TCR beta repertoires from approximately 670 donors and added high-resolution HLA genotyping to study TCR occurrence patterns. In the later analysis, no new phenotypic data were used to find candidate immune exposures; instead, reliance was placed on TCR beta sequences and their occurrence across donors. An earlier analysis of 587 of the donors used high-throughput TCR beta sequencing to judge whether each TCR beta V gene segment behaved as functional or pseudogenic. Donor age, sex, ethnicity and CMV serostatus were collected together with the repertoire data. In a later genetic analysis, genome-wide SNP genotypes for about 55% of the roughly 670 donors were used, and that subset was treated as a discovery cohort. Every discovery cohort repertoire had been produced on one sequencing platform. HLA typing included class I and class II loci at four-digit resolution. Typing coverage varied by locus: roughly 629-640 donors for A, B, C, DRB1 and DQB1; approximately 560 for DQA1; more than 600 for DPA1; roughly 470 for DPB1. Several DR-DQ haplotypes were treated as single units for association and clustering because of strong linkage in the cohort. Among 398 genotyped donors of the cohort, an average of roughly 230,000 unique TCR beta nucleotide sequences was sequenced per donor, of which roughly 18% were non-productive.

General findings and caveats noted by the study authors: A further reported finding was that TCR beta sequences accurately predicted the HLA-A and HLA-B alleles for most subjects in the first cohort. Because the 87-base-pair reads could not distinguish some IMGT-functional V segments, including TRBV6-2 and TRBV6-3, those segments were excluded. The earlier analysis of nearly 600 of the donors excluded roughly 16 rarely observed V segments, including chromosome 9 orphons, because counts were too low. According to a later analysis, TCR association rates differed among HLA loci, with DRB1 alleles showing the most associated TCRs and HLA-C alleles showing the fewest. Because HLA typing was missing for some donors at each locus, association tests included only the typed subset. Specific HLA alleles were associated with 15,000 to 20,000 TCR beta sequences at a false discovery rate of 0.05 in a later analysis. Sequencing depth was assumed to be roughly uniform across donors in the presence/absence analyses, though that assumption may not hold. Immune exposure information for the cohort was limited to CMV serostatus. A few of the identified cytomegalovirus-associated TCR beta chains were confirmed in vitro to be specific for cytomegalovirus antigens. V-gene and J-gene trimming of TCR beta chains was associated with a missense DCLRE1C variant in a later genetic analysis, and the association was replicated in an independent cohort. Compared with equally common non-associated chains, HLA-associated TCR beta chains in a later analysis were more clonally expanded and had lower generation probabilities. Cytomegalovirus status was reported to be diagnosed by the classifier with high specificity and sensitivity in both the original and validation cohorts. Most TCR sequences were seen in very few donors, while some public TCRs were found in many individuals. Several of the top co-occurrence clusters appeared to be linked to parvovirus B19, influenza, CMV and Epstein-Barr virus, according to a later analysis. Only TCR beta chains were sequenced in this cohort, and the absence of alpha or paired-chain data limited detectable features. Correlated functional status among segregating V segments might reflect linkage disequilibrium, but an unknown experimental factor could not be ruled out. In a later analysis, most CMV-associated TCR beta chains were found to appear HLA-restricted, with HLA associations seemingly driven largely by CMV exposure. According to a later genetic analysis, donors in an Asian-associated ancestry cluster had fewer N-insertions in productive TCRs than the approximately 690-donor mean. The authors suggested that the approach could potentially be extended to other disease states and immunological phenotypes. Assigning TCR associations to individual alleles was difficult when HLA alleles, especially DR and DQ, strongly co-occurred. In the study, around 160 TCR beta chains were listed as associated with cytomegalovirus. An earlier analysis of approximately 540 of the donors showed that most TCR beta V segments appeared in productive rearrangements either about 87% or about 30% of the time, which broadly matched IMGT annotations. A group of highly shared sequence variants was considered likely to be a technical artifact of the sequencing pipeline.

From a lookup of the germline V gene, CDR1 and CDR2 are ENHRY and SYGVKD. Unmatched junction bases come to 11, with V trimmed by 8 bases and J by 5 bases. Its CDR3 holds 14 amino acids, cysteine through phenylalanine. The retained sequence is limited to the CDR3, 42 bases, with the frame set at the first base. The library was generated by the immunoSEQ multiplex PCR assay. The multiplex PCR relied on a mix of 60 forward primers for TCR Vbeta segments and 13 reverse primers for TCR Jbeta segments. Amplification of the CDR3 region of rearranged TCR beta genes was performed with a multiplex PCR assay on genomic DNA. The Illumina HiSeq System was used to sequence the amplified TCR beta libraries as 87-base-pair reads. On the study's bioinformatics: A later analysis tallied roughly 80 million unique TCR beta chains across the 550 to 850 repertoires, and 10 million to 11 million of those chains were shared by two or more donors. Raw reads were error-corrected and collapsed into unique sequences by a nearest-neighbor algorithm in which closely related sequences were merged to remove PCR and sequencing errors. V, D and J gene segments were assigned by aligning CDR3 sequences to IMGT reference sequences. Each retained sequence needed at least a six-nucleotide match to both a V gene segment and a J gene segment. Rearrangements were classified as productive when the CDR3 lacked stop codons and remained in frame with V and J, and all other rearrangements were classified as non-productive. CDR3 was defined according to IMGT convention as the region running from the second conserved V-encoded cysteine to the conserved J-encoded phenylalanine. The earlier analysis of around 640 of the donors excluded sequences that lacked an unambiguous match to a single V gene segment. In an earlier analysis of more than 500 of the donors, a V segment was called functional when productive rearrangements were above 56.7%, and segregating when the standard deviation between donors exceeded 5%. A statistical classification framework was built for diagnosing cytomegalovirus status from the catalog of TCR beta chain sequences. In a later analysis, V and J genes were assigned by comparing TCR nucleotide sequences against IMGT/GENE-DB human TR gene sequences. A later analysis assigned CDR3 sequences and most-parsimonious VDJ recombination scenarios with the TCRdist pipeline. In a later analysis, every TCR beta chain was defined by the combination of its CDR3 amino acid sequence and its V-gene family, and reads without a unique V-gene family were dropped. To address suspected cross-contamination and a sequencing artifact, a later analysis removed 550 to 750 highly shared, low-generation-probability nucleotide sequences. In a later analysis, a clonal expansion index for each public chain was calculated from normalized within-repertoire ranks of inferred template counts. A later analysis computed generation probabilities with a VDJ recombination model fitted to out-of-frame rearrangements, and checked the results against IGoR. In a later analysis, hypergeometric tests were used to score TCR-TCR, TCR-HLA and TCR-CMV co-occurrence, with a repertoire-size bias correction applied to TCR pairs. To estimate false discovery rates, a later analysis permuted the HLA or CMV assignments 20 times. In a later analysis, co-occurring TCRs were grouped using DBSCAN, with TCRdist sequence similarity added in when clustering inside HLA-allele-positive subsets. Repertoires with fewer than 30,000 or more than 120,000 public chains were left out of co-occurrence clustering, as were four to six repertoires with anomalous nucleotide sharing. This is the immuneACCESS table as TCRdb keeps it, with only in-frame sequences that have V and J called. A part of the clones is gone; compared with another copy, unresolved V genes explain less than half, and the rest is unexplained. Clone size and V and J calls were adopted from that table, with D and trimming inferred from the DNA. This sample holds 150,000 to 200,000 clones; 60% to 85% were observed only once. Roughly 3% of the sample is taken by the ten largest.

This receptor was obtained from a female donor in good health and CMV-seronegative. The sequencing sample was made of PBMCs. The chain is encoded by TRBV10-3 joined to TRBJ1-2, with 7 junctional bases fitting TRBD1. The CDR3 is CAIAGQVGQYGYTF. At the DNA level, the sequence is TGTGCCATCGCTGGACAGGTCGGACAATATGGCTACACCTTC.